The 15 T cell receptor beta chains in this list originate from one sample, sequenced in a study of T cells in Graves' hyperthyroidism and ophthalmopathy. Using RNA transcripts as the source, TCR beta CDR3 regions were amplified. A first-round RT-PCR of the TCR CDR3 used the HTBI primer set. TCRdb re-analysed the multiplex PCR reads in MiXCR, keeping a single row per CDR3 protein. The repertoire holds over 250,000 distinct CDR3 sequences, with roughly an eighth as singletons. Sequenced material: blood. These receptors were obtained from a middle-aged woman with Graves' ophthalmopathy.

This clonotype was recorded a few times. V usage is TRBV27 and J usage is TRBJ2-5, with D possibly TRBD1 on 5 matching bases. Per germline, CDR1 MNHEY and CDR2 SMNVEV (reference sequence). CDR3 size: 15 residues. V dropped 5 bases and J dropped 1 base, with 14 bases sitting between them. CDR3: CASSSLVGAQETQYF. CDR3 nucleotide sequence: TGTGCCAGCAGTAGCCTAGTAGGGGCCCAAGAGACCCAGTACTTC.

This clonotype was seen many times. The chain uses TRBV7-2 and TRBJ2-1; the D gene is possibly TRBD2 (5 bases). Trimming left V 5 bases short and J 0 bases short, with 17 bases between. The CDR3 totals 17 residues. Germline lookup yields CDR1 SGHTA and CDR2 FQGNSA. CDR3 in amino acids: CASSRYEGFSSYNEQFF. Here the CDR3 DNA reads TGTGCCAGCAGCCGCTATGAGGGCTTCAGCTCCTACAATGAGCAGTTCTTC.

In its sample, this clonotype was seen many times. The V call is TRBV7-9, the J call TRBJ2-1, with 9 positions matching TRBD1. Germline V gene sequence: CDR1 SEHNR, CDR2 FQNEAQ (reference sequence). V gave up 5 bases and J gave up 9 bases; unmatched junction bases: 8. The CDR3 has 14 residues. DNA for the CDR3: TGTGCCAGCAGCCGGCCGGGACAGGGAGTTGAGCAGTTCTTC. As protein: CASSRPGQGVEQFF.

Concerning this clonotype: A much bigger clone sits one base away, suggesting this may be a read error. The rearrangement uses TRBV25-1 and TRBJ1-5; D possibly corresponds to TRBD1 (5 bases). Germline CDR1 and CDR2: MGHDK and SYGVNS. CDR3 length: 12 amino acids. The CDR3 DNA sequence: TGTGTCAGCAGTAGTACAGGTCAGCCCCAGCATTTT. Translation: CVSSSTGQPQHF.

This clonotype was recorded a few times. The CDR3 region has the DNA TGCAGTGCTAGGAAGACACAGACAGATACGCAGTATTTT. It encodes CSARKTQTDTQYF. The chain links TRBV20-1 to TRBJ2-3; D call uncertain. CDR1 and CDR2 from the germline V gene are DFQATT and SNEGSKA (reference sequence). The CDR3 sequence is 13 residues long. V was shortened by 3 bases and J by 3 bases, with 10 bases between the two germline ends.

The genes are TRBV7-2 and TRBJ1-6; TRBD1 agrees at 7 bases. V lost 5 bases and J lost 14; bases outside the gene matches: 15. The CDR3 totals 15 residues. CDR1 and CDR2 from the germline V gene are SGHTA and FQGNSA. In DNA, the CDR3 is TGTGCCAGCAGCCAAGAATCGGACAGGTTTTCTACCCTCCACTTT. Its translation: CASSQESDRFSTLHF.

This clonotype was seen more than once but under ten times. The V call is TRBV6-1, the J call TRBJ2-1; 14 bases fit TRBD2. The CDR3 covers 15 residues. With 3 bases clipped from V and 9 bases from J, the junction kept 4 bases outside the gene matches. Germline CDR1 reads MNHNS; CDR2 reads SASEGT. CDR3 sequence (DNA): TGTGCCAGCAGTGATGGGACTAGCGGGAGAGGTGAGCAGTTCTTC. Translating it yields CASSDGTSGRGEQFF.

In this sample, this clonotype turned up many times. The chain carries TRBV15 and TRBJ1-5; TRBD1 matches at 7 bases. V dropped 5 bases and J dropped 3; count of bases not matched to a gene: 7. Germline CDR1 is LNHNV and CDR2 is YYDKDF (reference sequence). This CDR3 has 15 amino acids. The CDR3 loop reads CATSLGTDNNQPQHF. For the CDR3, the DNA is TGTGCCACCAGCTTAGGGACAGACAACAATCAGCCCCAGCATTTT.

This clonotype was counted at least ten times. The chain carries TRBV27 and TRBJ1-4; D gene ambiguous. Germline V gene sequence: CDR1 MNHEY, CDR2 SMNVEV (reference sequence). The CDR3 contains 15 residues. The V end was cut by 5 bases, the J end by 5 bases, with 15 bases between. Here the CDR3 DNA reads TGTGCCAGCAGTCGGAGGAGGTTGGGAAATGAAAAACTGTTTTTT. Translated: CASSRRRLGNEKLFF.

This chain uses TRBV20-1 with TRBJ2-7, with D perhaps TRBD2 (6 bases). The V end was cut by 0 bases, the J end by 4 bases, with 16 bases between. Germline CDR1 reads DFQATT; CDR2 reads SNEGSKA (reference sequence). The CDR3 is 15 residues long. DNA of the CDR3: TGCAGTGCTAGAGATCCCGGCGGGAAGAGATACGAGCAGTACTTC. Amino acid sequence: CSARDPGGKRYEQYF.

This chain links TRBV7-9 with TRBJ2-7; either TRBD1 or TRBD2 may fit D (6 bases each). CDR1 is SEHNR, CDR2 FQNEAQ, per germline (reference sequence). V was cut by 5 bases and J by 6 bases, with 14 bases left in between. The CDR3 covers 13 residues. The CDR3 coding sequence is TGTGCCAGCAGCCCACCGGGGGCCGGCGAGCAGTACTTC. Translated, it gives CASSPPGAGEQYF.

This clonotype was recorded many times. This chain links TRBV7-9 with TRBJ1-2, with TRBD1 matching over 10 bases. CDR3 length equals 12 residues. The germline gives CDR1 SEHNR, CDR2 FQNEAQ (reference sequence). Trimming cost V 8 bases and J 8 bases; bases outside gene matches: 5. The CDR3 protein is CASGDRGLGYTF. The CDR3 nucleotides are TGTGCCAGCGGAGACAGGGGGCTCGGCTACACCTTC. Full variable domain (outside the CDR3, taken from reference TRBV7-9 and TRBJ1-2): DTGVSQNPRHKITKRGQNVTFRCDPISEHNRLYWYRQTLGQGPEFLTYFQNEAQLEKSRLLSDRFSAERPKGSFSTLEIQRTEQGDSAMYLCASGDRGLGYTFGSGTRLTVV.

The table lists this clonotype with a few counts. V usage is TRBV19 and J usage is TRBJ1-5; D is uncertain. CDR1 LNHDA and CDR2 SQIVND come from the germline V gene (reference sequence). This CDR3 is 16 amino acids long. Between the trimmed V and J ends, which lost 1 base and 0 bases, there was a span of 10 bases. In DNA form, the CDR3 reads TGTGCCAGTAGTATAGGGCAGCTGTATAGCAATCAGCCCCAGCATTTT. It is translated as CASSIGQLYSNQPQHF.

To note about this clonotype: A much larger clone sits a single nucleotide away, making a read error possible. The V and J genes are TRBV28 and TRBJ2-2; tentatively, D is TRBD2 (5 bases). This CDR3 comprises 12 residues. From germline, CDR1 is MDHEN and CDR2 SYDVKM. CDR3 coding DNA: TGTGCCAGCAGTTTGGTCCCCGGGGAGCCGTTTTTT. Amino acids: CASSLVPGEPFF. The full variable domain, rest sourced from reference TRBV28 and TRBJ2-2, is DVKVTQSSRYLVKRTGEKVFLECVQDMDHENMFWYRQDPGLGLRLIYFSYDVKMKEKGDIPEGYSVSREKKERFSLILESASTNQTSMYLCASSLVPGEPFFGEGSRLTVL.

This clonotype was recorded a few times. The V and J genes are TRBV5-1 and TRBJ2-6; possibly TRBD2 for D (5 bases). This CDR3 is 14 amino acids long. Deletions cut 4 bases from V and 2 bases from J, with 7 bases between. Germline assignment: CDR1 SGHRS and CDR2 YFSETQ. CDR3 in amino acids: CASSGEPGANVLTF. The CDR3 DNA reads as TGCGCCAGCAGCGGGGAGCCTGGGGCCAACGTCCTGACTTTC.